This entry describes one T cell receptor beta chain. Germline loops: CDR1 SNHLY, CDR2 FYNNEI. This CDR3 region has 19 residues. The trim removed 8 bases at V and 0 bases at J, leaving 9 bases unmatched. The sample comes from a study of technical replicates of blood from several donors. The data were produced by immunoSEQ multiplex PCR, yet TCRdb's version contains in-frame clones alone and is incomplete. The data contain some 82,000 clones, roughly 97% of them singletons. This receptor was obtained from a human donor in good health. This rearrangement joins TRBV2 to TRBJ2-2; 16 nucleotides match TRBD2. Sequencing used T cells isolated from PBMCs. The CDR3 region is CASWGLAGGPTTNTGELFF. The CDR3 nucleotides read TGTGCCAGCTGGGGACTAGCGGGGGGGCCCACCACGAACACCGGGGAGCTGTTTTTT.